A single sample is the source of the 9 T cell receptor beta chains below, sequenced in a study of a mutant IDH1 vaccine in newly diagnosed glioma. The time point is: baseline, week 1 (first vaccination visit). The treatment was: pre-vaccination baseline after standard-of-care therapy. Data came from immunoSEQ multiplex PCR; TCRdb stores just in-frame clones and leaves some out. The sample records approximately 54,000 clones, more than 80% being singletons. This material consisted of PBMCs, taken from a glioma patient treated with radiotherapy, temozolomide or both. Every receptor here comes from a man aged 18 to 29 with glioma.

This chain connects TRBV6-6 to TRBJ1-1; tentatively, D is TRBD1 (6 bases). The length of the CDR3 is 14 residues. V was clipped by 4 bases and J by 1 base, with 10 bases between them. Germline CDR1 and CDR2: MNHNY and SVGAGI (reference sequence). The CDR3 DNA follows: TGTGCCAGCAGTTCGGGACACTGGAACACTGAAGCTTTCTTT. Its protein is CASSSGHWNTEAFF.

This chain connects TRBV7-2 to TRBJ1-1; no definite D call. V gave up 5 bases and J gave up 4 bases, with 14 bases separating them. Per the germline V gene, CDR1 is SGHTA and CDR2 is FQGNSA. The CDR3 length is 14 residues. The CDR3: CASSQGREGTEAFF. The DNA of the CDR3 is TGTGCCAGCAGCCAAGGCCGGGAGGGCACTGAAGCTTTCTTT.

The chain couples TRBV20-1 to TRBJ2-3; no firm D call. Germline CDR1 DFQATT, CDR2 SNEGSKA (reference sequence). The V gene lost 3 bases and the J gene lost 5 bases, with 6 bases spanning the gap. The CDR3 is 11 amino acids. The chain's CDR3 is CSASFGDTQYF. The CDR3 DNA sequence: TGCAGTGCTAGTTTCGGAGATACGCAGTATTTT.

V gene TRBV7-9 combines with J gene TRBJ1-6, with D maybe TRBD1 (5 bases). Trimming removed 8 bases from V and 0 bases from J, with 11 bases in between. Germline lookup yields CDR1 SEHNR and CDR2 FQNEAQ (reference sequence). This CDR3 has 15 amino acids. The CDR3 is CASRGVGSYNSPLHF. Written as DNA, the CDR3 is TGTGCCAGCCGGGGGGTCGGCTCCTATAATTCACCCCTCCACTTT.

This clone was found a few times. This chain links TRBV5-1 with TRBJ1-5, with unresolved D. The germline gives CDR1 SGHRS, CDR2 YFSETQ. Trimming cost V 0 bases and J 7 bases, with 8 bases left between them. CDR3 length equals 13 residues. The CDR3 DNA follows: TGCGCCAGCAGCTTGGCCCAAGGCCAGCCCCAGCATTTT. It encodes CASSLAQGQPQHF.

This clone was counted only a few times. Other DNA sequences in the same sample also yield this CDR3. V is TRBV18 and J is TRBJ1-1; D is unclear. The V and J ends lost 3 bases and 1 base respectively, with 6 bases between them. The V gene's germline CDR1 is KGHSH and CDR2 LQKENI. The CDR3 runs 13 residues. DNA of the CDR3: TGTGCCAGCTCACCTGGAGGGAACACTGAAGCTTTCTTT. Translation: CASSPGGNTEAFF.

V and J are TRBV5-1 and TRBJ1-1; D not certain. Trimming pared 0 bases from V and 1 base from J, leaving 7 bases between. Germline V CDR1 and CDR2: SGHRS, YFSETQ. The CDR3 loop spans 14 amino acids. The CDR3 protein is CASSLEDGNTEAFF. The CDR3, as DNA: TGCGCCAGCAGCTTGGAGGACGGGAACACTGAAGCTTTCTTT.

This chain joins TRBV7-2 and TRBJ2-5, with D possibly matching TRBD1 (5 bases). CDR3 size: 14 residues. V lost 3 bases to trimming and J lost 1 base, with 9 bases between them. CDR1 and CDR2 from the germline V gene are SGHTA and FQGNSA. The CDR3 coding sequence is TGTGCCAGCAGCTTTAGACAGACCCAAGAGACCCAGTACTTC. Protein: CASSFRQTQETQYF.

CDR3 protein: CASSLGGRETQYF. DNA for the CDR3: TGTGCCAGCAGCTTGGGGGGGCGAGAGACCCAGTACTTC. The J gene is TRBJ2-5, the V gene TRBV5-8; D is perhaps TRBD1 (6 bases). From germline, CDR1 is SGHTS and CDR2 YDEGEE. The CDR3 runs 13 residues. The ends were cut back, 0 bases at V and 4 bases at J, with 7 bases in the middle.